This T cell receptor (beta chain) was obtained from a study of T cells in localized non-small cell lung cancer. Findings of the study overall: Tumor showed lower T cell clonality than uninvolved adjacent lung, where it was highest. Greater T cell density in blood accompanied longer overall survival.

Note on this clone: Its antigen is not identified.

CDR3 size: 14 residues. The germline V gene has CDR1 MDHEN and CDR2 SYDVKM. Trimming removed 7 bases from V and 3 bases from J, with 14 bases in between. Repertoires were generated with immunoSEQ multiplex PCR, while TCRdb's copy carries only in-frame clones and drops some. The sample has over 25,000 clones; 80% to 90% are singletons. The sequences come from peripheral blood, collected before any cancer treatment. The source is a male donor at least 60 years old with stage I lung adenocarcinoma. The rearrangement links TRBV28 to TRBJ2-3; a weak D match, TRBD1 (6 bases). The DNA for the CDR3 is TGTGCCAGCAACCCGGCAGGGGCGACAGATACGCAGTATTTT. Translation gives CASNPAGATDTQYF.